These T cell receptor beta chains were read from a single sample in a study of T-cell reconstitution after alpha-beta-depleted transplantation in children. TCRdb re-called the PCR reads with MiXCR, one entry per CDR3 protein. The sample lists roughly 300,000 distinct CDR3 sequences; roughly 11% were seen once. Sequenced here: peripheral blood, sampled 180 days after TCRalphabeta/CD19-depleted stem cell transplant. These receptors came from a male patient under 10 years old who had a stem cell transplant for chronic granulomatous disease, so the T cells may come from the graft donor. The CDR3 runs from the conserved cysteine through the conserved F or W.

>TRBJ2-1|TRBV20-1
CSALSYNEQFF
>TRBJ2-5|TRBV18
CASSGEETQYF
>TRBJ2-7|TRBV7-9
CASSLVGQGYEQYF
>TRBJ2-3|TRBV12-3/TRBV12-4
CASVEDSTDTQYF
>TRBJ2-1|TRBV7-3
CASSPILATSYNEQFF
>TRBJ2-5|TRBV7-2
CASSLVGSQTQYF
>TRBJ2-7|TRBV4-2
CASSQEIGGNGEQYF
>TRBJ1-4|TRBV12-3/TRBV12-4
CASSLTMGQNFEKLFF
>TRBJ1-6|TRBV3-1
CASSQVAGSTPLHF
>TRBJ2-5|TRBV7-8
CASSRTLGQGETQYF
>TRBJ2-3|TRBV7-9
CASSPGHDTQYF
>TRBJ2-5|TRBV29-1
CSVSEGFGGWETQYF
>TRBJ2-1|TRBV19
CASSTTGYNEQFF
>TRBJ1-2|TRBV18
CASSEGIDNYGYTF
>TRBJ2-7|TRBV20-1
CSYRGRATYEQYF
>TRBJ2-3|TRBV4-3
CASSQLSGGSNTQYF
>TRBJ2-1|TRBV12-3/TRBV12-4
CASKEGEERHEQFF
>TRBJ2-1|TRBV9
CASSPLPGTSSLDEQFF
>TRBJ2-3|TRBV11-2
CASSPPGEKRGDTDTQYF
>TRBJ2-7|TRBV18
CASATAGGDYEQYF
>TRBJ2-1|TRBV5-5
CASSFQRGGVYNEQFF
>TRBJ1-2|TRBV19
CASTAAAGGTVYGYTF
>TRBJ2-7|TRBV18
CASSPTLPTGGKEQYF
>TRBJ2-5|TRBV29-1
CSASLQETQYF
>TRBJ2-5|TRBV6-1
CASSELVSYQETQYF
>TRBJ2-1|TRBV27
CASSPSLAGGNEQFF
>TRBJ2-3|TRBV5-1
CASSLVRPDTQYF
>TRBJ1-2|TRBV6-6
CASSPGPGYTF
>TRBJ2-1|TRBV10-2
CASTRDNAHNEQFF
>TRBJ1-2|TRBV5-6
CASSGGQGNGYTF
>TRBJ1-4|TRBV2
CASSTGQGTTNEKLFF
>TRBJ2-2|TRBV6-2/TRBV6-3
CASSYERSGLFF
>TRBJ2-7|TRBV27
CASSLSGPGQAQSYEQYF
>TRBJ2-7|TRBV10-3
CAISSGDRLHYEQYF
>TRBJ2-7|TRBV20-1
CSAPPGVSGADRSLYEQYF
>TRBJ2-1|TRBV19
CASSWKGASQFF
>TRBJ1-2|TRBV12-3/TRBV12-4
CASSLKPRTAANYGYTF
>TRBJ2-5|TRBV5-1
CASSLGVGRGGETQYF
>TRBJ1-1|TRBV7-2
CASSSVARDSTEAFF
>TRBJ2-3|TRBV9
CASSVDGGLPLTDTQYF
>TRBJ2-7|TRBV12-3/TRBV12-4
CASSVRDRADEQYF
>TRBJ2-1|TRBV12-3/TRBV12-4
CASSLKMLAGVSDEQFF
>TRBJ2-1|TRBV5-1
CASSGTGPARGNEQFF
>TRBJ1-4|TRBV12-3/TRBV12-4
CASRIEGHRIEKLFF
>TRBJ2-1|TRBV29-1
CSVETGGAYNEQFF
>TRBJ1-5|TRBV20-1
CSARADRGRDNQPQHF
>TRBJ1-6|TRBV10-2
CAAGGQGGSPLHF
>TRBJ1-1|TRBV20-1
CSGPAGPGGGTEAFF
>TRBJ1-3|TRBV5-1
CASSEGGNTIYF
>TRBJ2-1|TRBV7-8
CASSSGRNRVNEQFF
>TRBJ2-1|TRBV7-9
CATPGQGNNEQFF
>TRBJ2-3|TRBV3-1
CASGYLTDTQYF
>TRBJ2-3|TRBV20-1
CSARDRSPARSDTQYF
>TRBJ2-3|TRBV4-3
CASSLRLVRKGSPDTQYF
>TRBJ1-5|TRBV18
CASSIAGGEQPQHF
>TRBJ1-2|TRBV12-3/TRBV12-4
CASTPGLPGGGYTF
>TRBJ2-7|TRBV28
CASNGGQGADEQYF
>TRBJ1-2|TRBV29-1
CSAPSTNYGYTF